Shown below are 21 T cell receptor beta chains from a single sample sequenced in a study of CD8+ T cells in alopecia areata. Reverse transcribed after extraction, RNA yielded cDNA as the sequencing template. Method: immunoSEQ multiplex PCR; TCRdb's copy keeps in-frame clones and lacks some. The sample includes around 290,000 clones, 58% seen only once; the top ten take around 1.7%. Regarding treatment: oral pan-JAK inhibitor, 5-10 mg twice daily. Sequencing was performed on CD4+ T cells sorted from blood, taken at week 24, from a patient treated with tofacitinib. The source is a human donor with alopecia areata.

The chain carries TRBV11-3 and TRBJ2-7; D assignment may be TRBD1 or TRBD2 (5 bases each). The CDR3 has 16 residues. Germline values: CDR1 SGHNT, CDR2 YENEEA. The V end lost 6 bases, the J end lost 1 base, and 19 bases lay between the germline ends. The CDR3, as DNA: TGTGCCAGCAGAAACCTACGGGGCTTATTTTCCTACGAGCAGTACTTC. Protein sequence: CASRNLRGLFSYEQYF.

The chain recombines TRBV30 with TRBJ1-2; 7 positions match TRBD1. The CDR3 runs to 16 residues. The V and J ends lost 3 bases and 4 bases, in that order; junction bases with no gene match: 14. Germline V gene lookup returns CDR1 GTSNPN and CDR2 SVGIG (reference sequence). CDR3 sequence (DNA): TGTGCCTGGAGGGGACCGACAGGGACGGAAGGCTATGGCTACACCTTC. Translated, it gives CAWRGPTGTEGYGYTF. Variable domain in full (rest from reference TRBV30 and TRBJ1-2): SQTIHQWPATLVQPVGSPLSLECTVEGTSNPNLYWYRQAAGRGLQLLFYSVGIGQISSEVPQNLSASRPQDRQFILSSKKLLLSDSGFYLCAWRGPTGTEGYGYTFGSGTRLTVV.

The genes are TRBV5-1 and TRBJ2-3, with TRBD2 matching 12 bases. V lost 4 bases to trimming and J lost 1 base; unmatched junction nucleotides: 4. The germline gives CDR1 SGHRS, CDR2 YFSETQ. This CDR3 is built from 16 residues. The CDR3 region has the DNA TGCGCCAGCAGCGTACTAGCGGGGGGAGGCACAGATACGCAGTATTTT. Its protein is CASSVLAGGGTDTQYF. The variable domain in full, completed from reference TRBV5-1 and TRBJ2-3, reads KAGVTQTPRYLIKTRGQQVTLSCSPISGHRSVSWYQQTPGQGLQFLFEYFSETQRNKGNFPGRFSGRQFSNSRSEMNVSTLELGDSALYLCASSVLAGGGTDTQYFGPGTRLTVL.

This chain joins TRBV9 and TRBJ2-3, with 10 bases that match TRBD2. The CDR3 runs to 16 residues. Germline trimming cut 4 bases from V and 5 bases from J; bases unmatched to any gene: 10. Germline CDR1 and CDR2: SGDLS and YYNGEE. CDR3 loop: CASSPVAGGLEDTQYF. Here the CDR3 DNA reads TGTGCCAGCAGCCCAGTAGCGGGGGGACTAGAAGATACGCAGTATTTT.

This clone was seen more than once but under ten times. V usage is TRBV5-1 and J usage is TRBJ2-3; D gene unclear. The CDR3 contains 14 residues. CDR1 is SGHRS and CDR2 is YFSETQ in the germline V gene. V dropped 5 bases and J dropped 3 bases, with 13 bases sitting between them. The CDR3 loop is CASRSGEVTDTQYF. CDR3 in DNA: TGCGCCAGCAGATCGGGTGAGGTTACAGATACGCAGTATTTT.

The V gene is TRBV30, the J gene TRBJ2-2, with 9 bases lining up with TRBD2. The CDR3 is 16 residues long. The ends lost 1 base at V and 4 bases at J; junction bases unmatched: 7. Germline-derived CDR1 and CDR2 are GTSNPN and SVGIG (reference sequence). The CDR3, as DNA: TGTGCCTGGAGTGCCGCGGGGGGGTACATCACCGGGGAGCTGTTTTTT. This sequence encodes CAWSAAGGYITGELFF.

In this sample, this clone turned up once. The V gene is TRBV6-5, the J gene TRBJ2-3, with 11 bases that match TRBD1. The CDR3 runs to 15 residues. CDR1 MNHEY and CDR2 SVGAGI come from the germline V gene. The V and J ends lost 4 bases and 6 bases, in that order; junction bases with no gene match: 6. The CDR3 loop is CASSSPGQGVDTQYF. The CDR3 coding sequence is TGTGCCAGCAGTTCACCGGGACAGGGGGTGGATACGCAGTATTTT.

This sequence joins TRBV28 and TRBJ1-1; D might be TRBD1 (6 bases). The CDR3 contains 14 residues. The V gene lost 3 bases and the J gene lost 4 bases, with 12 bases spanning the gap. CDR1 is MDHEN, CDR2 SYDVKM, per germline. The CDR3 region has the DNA TGTGCCAGCAGTTTGTGGGGGCTTAGCACTGAAGCTTTCTTT. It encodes CASSLWGLSTEAFF.

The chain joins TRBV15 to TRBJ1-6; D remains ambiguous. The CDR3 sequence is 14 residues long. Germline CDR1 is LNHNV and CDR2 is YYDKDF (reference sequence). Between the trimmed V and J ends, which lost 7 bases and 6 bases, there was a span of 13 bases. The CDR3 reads CATTTGSLNSPLHF. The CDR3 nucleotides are TGTGCCACCACCACCGGGAGCCTTAATTCACCCCTCCACTTT.

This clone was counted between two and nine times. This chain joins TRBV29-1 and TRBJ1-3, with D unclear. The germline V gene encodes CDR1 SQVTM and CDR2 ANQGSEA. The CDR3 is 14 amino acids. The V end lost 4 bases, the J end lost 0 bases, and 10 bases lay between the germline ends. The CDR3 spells CSVADLFSGNTIYF. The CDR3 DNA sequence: TGCAGCGTTGCCGATCTGTTCTCTGGAAACACCATATATTTT.

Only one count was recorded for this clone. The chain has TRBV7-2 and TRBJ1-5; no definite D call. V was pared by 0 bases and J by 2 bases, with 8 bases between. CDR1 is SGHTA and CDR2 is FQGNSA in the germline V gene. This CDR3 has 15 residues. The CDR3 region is CASSLAGGGNQPQHF. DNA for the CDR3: TGTGCCAGCAGCTTAGCTGGAGGCGGCAATCAGCCCCAGCATTTT.

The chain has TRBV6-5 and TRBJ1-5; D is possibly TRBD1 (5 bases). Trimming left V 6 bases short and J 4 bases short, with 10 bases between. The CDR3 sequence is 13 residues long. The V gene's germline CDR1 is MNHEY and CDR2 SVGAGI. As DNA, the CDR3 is TGTGCCAGCAGGAGGACACGGAATCAGCCCCAGCATTTT. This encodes CASRRTRNQPQHF.

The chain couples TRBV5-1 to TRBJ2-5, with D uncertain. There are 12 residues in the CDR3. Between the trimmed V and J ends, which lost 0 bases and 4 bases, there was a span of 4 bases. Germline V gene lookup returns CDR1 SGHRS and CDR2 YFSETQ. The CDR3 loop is CASSLDRETQYF. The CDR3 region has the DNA TGCGCCAGCAGCTTGGACCGAGAGACCCAGTACTTC.

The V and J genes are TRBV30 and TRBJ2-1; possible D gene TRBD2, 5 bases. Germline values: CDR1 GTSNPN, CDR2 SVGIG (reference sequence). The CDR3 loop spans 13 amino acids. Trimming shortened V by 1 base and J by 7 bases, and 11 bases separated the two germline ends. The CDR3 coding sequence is TGTGCCTGGAGTGGGGATAGCGCGAATGAGCAGTTCTTC. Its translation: CAWSGDSANEQFF.

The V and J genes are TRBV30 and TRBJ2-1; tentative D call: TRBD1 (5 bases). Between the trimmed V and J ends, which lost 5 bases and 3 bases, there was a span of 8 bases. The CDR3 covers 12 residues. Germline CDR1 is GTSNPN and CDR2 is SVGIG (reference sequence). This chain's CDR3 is CAWDDSYNEQFF. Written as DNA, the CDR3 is TGTGCCTGGGACGACAGCTACAATGAGCAGTTCTTC. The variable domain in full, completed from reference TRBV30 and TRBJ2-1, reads SQTIHQWPATLVQPVGSPLSLECTVEGTSNPNLYWYRQAAGRGLQLLFYSVGIGQISSEVPQNLSASRPQDRQFILSSKKLLLSDSGFYLCAWDDSYNEQFFGPGTRLTVL.

The chain's CDR3 is CASSVGASYEQYF. DNA for the CDR3: TGTGCCAGCAGCGTAGGTGCCTCCTACGAGCAGTACTTC. This chain links TRBV9 with TRBJ2-7, with D uncertain. The CDR3 consists of 13 residues. V gave up 0 bases and J gave up 0 bases, with 4 bases separating them. The V gene's germline CDR1 is SGDLS and CDR2 YYNGEE.

The CDR3 is CAWSGQGFSEAFF. The CDR3 nucleotides read TGTGCCTGGAGTGGACAGGGTTTTAGTGAAGCTTTCTTT. The chain links TRBV30 to TRBJ1-1, with TRBD1 identical over 7 bases. This CDR3 spans 13 amino acids. V dropped 1 base and J dropped 7; count of bases not matched to a gene: 6. The germline V gene encodes CDR1 GTSNPN and CDR2 SVGIG (reference sequence).

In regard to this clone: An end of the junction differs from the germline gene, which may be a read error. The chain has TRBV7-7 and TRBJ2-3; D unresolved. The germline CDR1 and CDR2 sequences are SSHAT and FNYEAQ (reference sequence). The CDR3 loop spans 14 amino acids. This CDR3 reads CASSPGISLDTQYF. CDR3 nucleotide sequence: TGTGCTAGCAGCCCCGGTATTTCTCTAGATACGCAGTATTTT. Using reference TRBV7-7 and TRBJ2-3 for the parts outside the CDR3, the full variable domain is GAGVSQSPRYKVTKRGQDVTLRCDPISSHATLYWYQQALGQGPEFLTYFNYEAQPDKSGLPSDRFSAERPEGSISTLTIQRTEQRDSAMYRCASSPGISLDTQYFGPGTRLTVL.

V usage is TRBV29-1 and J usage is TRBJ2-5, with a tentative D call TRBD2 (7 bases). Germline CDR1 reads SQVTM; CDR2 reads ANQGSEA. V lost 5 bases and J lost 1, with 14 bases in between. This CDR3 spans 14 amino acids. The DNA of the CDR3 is TGCAGCGTTACCGATGCGGGGGCCCAAGAGACCCAGTACTTC. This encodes CSVTDAGAQETQYF.

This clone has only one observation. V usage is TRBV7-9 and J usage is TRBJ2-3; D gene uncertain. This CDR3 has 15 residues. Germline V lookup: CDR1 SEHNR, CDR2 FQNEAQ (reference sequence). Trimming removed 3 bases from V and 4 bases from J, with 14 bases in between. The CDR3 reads CASSFSRTVADTQYF. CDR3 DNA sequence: TGTGCCAGCAGCTTTTCAAGAACGGTCGCAGATACGCAGTATTTT.

The CDR3 DNA is TGCGCCTCTCAAGGGGACAGGAATGAAAAACTGTTTTTT. Protein: CASQGDRNEKLFF. V is TRBV5-1 and J is TRBJ1-4; TRBD1 aligns across 8 bases. The germline CDR1 and CDR2 sequences are SGHRS and YFSETQ. J lost 5 bases, V lost 10 bases, and 7 bases had no gene match. The CDR3 contains 13 residues.